This T cell receptor beta chain was found in a study of T cell responses to AZD1222 COVID-19 vaccine. Study overall: Both about-4-week and about-12-week second-dose recipients were combined.

CDR1 is MDHEN and CDR2 is SYDVKM in the germline V gene. CDR3 length equals 16 residues. V was cut by 3 bases and J by 2 bases, with 14 bases left in between. Whole-study findings and limits: Mostly white British, mostly female donors; authors suggested clonal diversity may be underestimated. Increased Spike-specific TCR breadth and depth were observed after two AZD1222 doses. It was only a handful of AZD1222 recipients who were seropositive at baseline.

Libraries were prepared by immunoSEQ multiplex PCR; TCRdb keeps only in-frame clonotypes and omits some of them. Among about 96,000 clones listed, almost 90% were seen once. Concerning this clone itself: Antigen specificity is unknown.

The material was peripheral blood, obtained on day 0 of AZD1222 vaccination. This chain uses TRBV28 with TRBJ1-5; D is perhaps TRBD1 (6 bases). This TCR derives from an adult in good health. CDR3 DNA: TGTGCCAGCAGTTTGCAGGGGCCGGGAGGCAATCAGCCCCAGCATTTT. It translates to CASSLQGPGGNQPQHF.